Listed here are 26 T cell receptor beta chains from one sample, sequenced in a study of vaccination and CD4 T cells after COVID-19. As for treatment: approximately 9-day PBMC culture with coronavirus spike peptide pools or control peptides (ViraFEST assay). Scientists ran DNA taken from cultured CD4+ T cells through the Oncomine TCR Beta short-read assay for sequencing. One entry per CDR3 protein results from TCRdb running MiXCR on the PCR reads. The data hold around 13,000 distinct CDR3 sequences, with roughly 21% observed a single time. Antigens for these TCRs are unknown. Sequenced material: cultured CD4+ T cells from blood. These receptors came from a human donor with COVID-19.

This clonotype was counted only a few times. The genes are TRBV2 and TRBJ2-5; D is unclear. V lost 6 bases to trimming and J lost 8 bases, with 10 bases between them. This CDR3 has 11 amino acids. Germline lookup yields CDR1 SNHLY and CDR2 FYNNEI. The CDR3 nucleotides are TGTGCCAGCAGCCCGGAAATAACCCAGTACTTC. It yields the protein CASSPEITQYF.

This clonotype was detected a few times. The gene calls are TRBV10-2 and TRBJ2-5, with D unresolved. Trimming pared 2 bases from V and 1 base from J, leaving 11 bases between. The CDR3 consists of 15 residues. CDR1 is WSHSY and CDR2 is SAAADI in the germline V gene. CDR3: CASSENIGIQETQYF. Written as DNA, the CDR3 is TGCGCCAGCAGTGAGAACATCGGAATCCAAGAGACCCAGTACTTC.

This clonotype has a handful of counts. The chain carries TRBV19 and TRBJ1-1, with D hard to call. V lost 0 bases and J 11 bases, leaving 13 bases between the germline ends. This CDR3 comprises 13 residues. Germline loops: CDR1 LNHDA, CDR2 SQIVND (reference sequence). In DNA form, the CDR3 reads TGTGCCAGTAGTATAGATAAGTCCACTTTCGCTTTCTTT. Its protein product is CASSIDKSTFAFF. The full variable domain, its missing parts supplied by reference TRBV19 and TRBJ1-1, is DGGITQSPKYLFRKEGQNVTLSCEQNLNHDAMYWYRQDPGQGLRLIYYSQIVNDFQKGDIAEGYSVSREKKESFPLTVTSAQKNPTAFYLCASSIDKSTFAFFGQGTRLTVV.

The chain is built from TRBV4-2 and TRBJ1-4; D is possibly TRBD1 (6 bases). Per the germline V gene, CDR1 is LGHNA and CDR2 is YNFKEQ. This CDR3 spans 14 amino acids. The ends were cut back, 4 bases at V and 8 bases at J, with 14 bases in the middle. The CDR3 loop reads CASSLGTGHEKLFF. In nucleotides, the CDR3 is TGTGCCAGCAGCCTCGGCACAGGGCACGAAAAACTGTTTTTT.

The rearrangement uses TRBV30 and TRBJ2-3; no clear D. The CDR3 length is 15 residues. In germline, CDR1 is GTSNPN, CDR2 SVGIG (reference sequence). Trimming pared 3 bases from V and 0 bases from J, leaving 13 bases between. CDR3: CAWRGSLASTDTQYF. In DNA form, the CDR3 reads TGTGCCTGGAGGGGATCGCTGGCTAGCACAGATACGCAGTATTTT.

The CDR3 region is CASRDQGSWETQYF. In DNA, the CDR3 is TGTGCCAGCAGAGACCAGGGATCTTGGGAGACCCAGTACTTC. The rearrangement links TRBV2 to TRBJ2-5; perhaps TRBD1 as D (5 bases). This CDR3 comprises 14 residues. Trimming stripped 6 bases from V and 5 bases from J, with 16 bases between. Germline loops: CDR1 SNHLY, CDR2 FYNNEI. Filled out from reference TRBV2 and TRBJ2-5, the complete variable domain reads EPEVTQTPSHQVTQMGQEVILRCVPISNHLYFYWYRQILGQKVEFLVSFYNNEISEKSEIFDDQFSVERPDGSNFTLKIRSTKLEDSAMYFCASRDQGSWETQYFGPGTRLLVL.

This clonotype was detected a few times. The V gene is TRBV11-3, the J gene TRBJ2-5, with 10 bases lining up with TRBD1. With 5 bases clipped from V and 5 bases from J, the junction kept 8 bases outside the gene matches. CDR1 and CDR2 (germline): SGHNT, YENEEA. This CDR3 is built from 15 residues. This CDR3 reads CASSPGGDRGETQYF. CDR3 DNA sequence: TGTGCCAGCAGCCCCGGCGGGGACAGGGGTGAGACCCAGTACTTC.

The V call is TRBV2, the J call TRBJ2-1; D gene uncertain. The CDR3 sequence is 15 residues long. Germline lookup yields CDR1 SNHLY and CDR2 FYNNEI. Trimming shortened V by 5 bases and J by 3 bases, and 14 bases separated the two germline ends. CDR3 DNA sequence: TGTGCCAGCAGTCCAAACTATAACAGCTACAATGAGCAGTTCTTC. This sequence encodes CASSPNYNSYNEQFF.

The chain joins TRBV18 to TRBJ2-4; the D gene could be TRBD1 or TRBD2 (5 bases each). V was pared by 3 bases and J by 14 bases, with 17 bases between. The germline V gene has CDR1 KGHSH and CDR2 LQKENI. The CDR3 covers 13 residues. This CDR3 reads CASSPYSGTEKYF. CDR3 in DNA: TGTGCCAGCTCACCGTACTCCGGGACGGAAAAGTACTTC. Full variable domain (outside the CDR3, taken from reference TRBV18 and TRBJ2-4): NAGVMQNPRHLVRRRGQEARLRCSPMKGHSHVYWYRQLPEEGLKFMVYLQKENIIDESGMPKERFSAEFPKEGPSILRIQQVVRGDSAAYFCASSPYSGTEKYFGAGTRLSVL.

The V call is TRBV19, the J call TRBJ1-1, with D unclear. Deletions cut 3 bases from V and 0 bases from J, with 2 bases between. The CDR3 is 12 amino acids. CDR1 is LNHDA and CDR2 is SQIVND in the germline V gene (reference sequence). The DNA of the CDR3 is TGTGCCAGTAGTATCGTGAACACTGAAGCTTTCTTT. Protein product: CASSIVNTEAFF. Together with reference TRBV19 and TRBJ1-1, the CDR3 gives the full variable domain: DGGITQSPKYLFRKEGQNVTLSCEQNLNHDAMYWYRQDPGQGLRLIYYSQIVNDFQKGDIAEGYSVSREKKESFPLTVTSAQKNPTAFYLCASSIVNTEAFFGQGTRLTVV.

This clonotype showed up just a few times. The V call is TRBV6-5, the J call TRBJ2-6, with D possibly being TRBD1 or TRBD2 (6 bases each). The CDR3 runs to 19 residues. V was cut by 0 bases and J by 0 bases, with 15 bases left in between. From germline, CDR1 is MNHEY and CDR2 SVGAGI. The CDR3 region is CASSYSGGHSSSGANVLTF. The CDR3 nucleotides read TGTGCCAGCAGTTACTCAGGGGGGCACAGCTCCTCTGGGGCCAACGTCCTGACTTTC.

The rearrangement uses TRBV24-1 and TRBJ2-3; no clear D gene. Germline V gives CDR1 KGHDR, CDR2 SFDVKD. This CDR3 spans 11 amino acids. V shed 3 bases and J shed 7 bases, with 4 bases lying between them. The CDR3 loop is CATSDDYTQYF. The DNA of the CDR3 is TGTGCCACCAGTGATGACTATACGCAGTATTTT.

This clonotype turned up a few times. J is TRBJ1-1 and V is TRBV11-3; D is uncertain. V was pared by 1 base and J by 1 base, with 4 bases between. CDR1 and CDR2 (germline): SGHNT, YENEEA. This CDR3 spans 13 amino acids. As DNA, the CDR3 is TGTGCCAGCAGCTTAGCCGCGAACACTGAAGCTTTCTTT. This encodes CASSLAANTEAFF.

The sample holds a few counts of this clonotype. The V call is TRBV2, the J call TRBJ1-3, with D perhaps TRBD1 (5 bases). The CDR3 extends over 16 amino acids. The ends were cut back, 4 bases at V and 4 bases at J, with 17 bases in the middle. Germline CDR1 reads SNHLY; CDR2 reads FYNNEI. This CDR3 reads CASSAGGVGAGNTIYF. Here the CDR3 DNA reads TGTGCCAGCAGTGCTGGAGGGGTAGGAGCCGGAAACACCATATATTTT.

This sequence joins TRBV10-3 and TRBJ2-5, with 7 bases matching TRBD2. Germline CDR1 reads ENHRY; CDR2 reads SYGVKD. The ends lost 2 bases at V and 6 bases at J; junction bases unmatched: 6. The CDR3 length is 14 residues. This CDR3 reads CAISEAAAGQTQYF. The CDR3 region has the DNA TGTGCCATCAGTGAGGCGGCAGCGGGGCAGACCCAGTACTTC.

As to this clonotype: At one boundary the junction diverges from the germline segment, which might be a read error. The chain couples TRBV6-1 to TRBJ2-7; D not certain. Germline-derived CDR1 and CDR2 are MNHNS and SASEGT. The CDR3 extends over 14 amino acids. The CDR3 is CASSEYQLAYEQYF. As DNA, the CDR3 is TGTGCTAGCAGTGAATATCAGTTGGCCTACGAGCAGTACTTC.

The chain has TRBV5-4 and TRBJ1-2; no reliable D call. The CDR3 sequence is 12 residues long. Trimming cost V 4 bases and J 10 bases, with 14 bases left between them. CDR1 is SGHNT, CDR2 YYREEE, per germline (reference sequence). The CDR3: CASSLDTSDYTF. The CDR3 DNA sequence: TGTGCCAGCAGCCTTGATACAAGCGACTACACCTTC.

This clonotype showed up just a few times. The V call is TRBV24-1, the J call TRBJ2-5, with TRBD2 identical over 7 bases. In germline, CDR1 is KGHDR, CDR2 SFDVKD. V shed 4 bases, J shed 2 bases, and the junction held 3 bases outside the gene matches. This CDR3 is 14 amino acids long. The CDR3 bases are TGTGCCACCAGTGACCCGGGACTACAAGAGACCCAGTACTTC. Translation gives CATSDPGLQETQYF.

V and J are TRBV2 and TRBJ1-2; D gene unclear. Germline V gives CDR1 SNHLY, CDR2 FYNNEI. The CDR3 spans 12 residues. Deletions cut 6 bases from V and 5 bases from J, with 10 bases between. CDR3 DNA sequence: TGTGCCAGCAGAGAATATTTATATGGCTACACCTTC. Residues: CASREYLYGYTF.

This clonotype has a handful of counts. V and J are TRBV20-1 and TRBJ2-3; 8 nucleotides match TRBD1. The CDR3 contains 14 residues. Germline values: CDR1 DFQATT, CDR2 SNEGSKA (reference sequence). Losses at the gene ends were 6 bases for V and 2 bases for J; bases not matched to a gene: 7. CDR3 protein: CSARRQGNTDTQYF. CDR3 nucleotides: TGCAGTGCAAGGCGACAGGGGAACACAGATACGCAGTATTTT.

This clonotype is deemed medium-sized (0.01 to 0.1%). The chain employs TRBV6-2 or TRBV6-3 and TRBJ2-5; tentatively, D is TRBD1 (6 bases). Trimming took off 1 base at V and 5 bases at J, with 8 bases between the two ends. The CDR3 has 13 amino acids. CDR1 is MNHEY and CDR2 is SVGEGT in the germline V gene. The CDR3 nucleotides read TGTGCCAGCAGTTACTGGCAGGGGGAGACCCAGTACTTC. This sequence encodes CASSYWQGETQYF.

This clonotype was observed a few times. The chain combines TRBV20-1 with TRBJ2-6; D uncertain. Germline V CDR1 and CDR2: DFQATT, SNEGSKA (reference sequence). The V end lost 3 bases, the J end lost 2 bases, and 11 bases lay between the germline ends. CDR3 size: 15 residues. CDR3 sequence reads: CSASTQSPGANVLTF. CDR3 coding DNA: TGCAGTGCTAGTACCCAGTCGCCTGGGGCCAACGTCCTGACTTTC.

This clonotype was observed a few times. The CDR3 region has the DNA TGTGCCAGCAGACAGTTGAGGGGTGAAAAACTGTTTTTT. Encoded protein: CASRQLRGEKLFF. The chain links TRBV12-3 or TRBV12-4 to TRBJ1-4, with D possibly matching TRBD1 (5 bases). This CDR3 spans 13 amino acids. The V end was cut by 6 bases, the J end by 7 bases, with 12 bases between.

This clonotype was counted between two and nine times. The CDR3 nucleotides read TGTGCCAGCAGAGGTGGGGACAGGGGGCGCATGGACACTGAAGCTTTCTTT. This codes for CASRGGDRGRMDTEAFF. This sequence joins TRBV5-5 and TRBJ1-1, with 12 bases identical to TRBD1. Unmatched junction bases numbered 11, after V lost 5 bases and J lost 3 bases. Germline lookup yields CDR1 SGHKS and CDR2 YYEKEE (reference sequence). This CDR3 region has 17 residues.

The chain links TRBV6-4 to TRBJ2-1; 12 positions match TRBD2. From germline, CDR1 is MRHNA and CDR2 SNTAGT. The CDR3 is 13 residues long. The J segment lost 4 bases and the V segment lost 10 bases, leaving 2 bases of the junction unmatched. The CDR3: CATGLAGYNEQFF. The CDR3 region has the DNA TGTGCCACAGGACTAGCGGGGTACAATGAGCAGTTCTTC.

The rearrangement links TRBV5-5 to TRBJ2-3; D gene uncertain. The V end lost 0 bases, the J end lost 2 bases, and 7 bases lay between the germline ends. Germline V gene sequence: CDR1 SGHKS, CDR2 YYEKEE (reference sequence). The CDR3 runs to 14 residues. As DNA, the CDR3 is TGTGCCAGCAGCTTGGGGGAAGACACAGATACGCAGTATTTT. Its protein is CASSLGEDTDTQYF.